This TCR beta chain is drawn from a study of PD-1 blockade in classical Hodgkin lymphoma. Across the whole study: With a 2-week interval, patients received intravenous nivolumab at 3 mg/kg. Study results and caveats: By C4D1, CD4+ diversity increased significantly, especially in complete responders. At baseline, newly diagnosed patients reportedly showed less TCR diversity than healthy donors.

Regarding time point: cycle 4 day 1 (C4D1), after five to seven weeks of nivolumab. Every patient relapsed after autologous stem cell transplantation, and brentuximab vedotin exposure varied. Relapsed/refractory classical Hodgkin lymphoma patients had complete, partial or progressive responses. This clone was counted once. Its antigen remains unidentified. Clones were sequenced by immunoSEQ multiplex PCR, and TCRdb holds only the in-frame ones, with some missing. Here the sample spans 20,000 to 30,000 clones, 70% to 90% being singletons. This TCR came from a human donor with classical Hodgkin lymphoma. Sequenced here: peripheral blood mononuclear cells (PBMCs), sampled before the fourth cycle of nivolumab.

CDR3 nucleotides: TGTGCCAGCAGCTTAACACGGGCCCAGGGGAACAATGAGCAGTTCTTC. Its protein is CASSLTRAQGNNEQFF. The rearrangement joins TRBV7-8 to TRBJ2-1; tentative D call: TRBD1 (6 bases). The CDR3 contains 16 residues. Trimming left V 2 bases short and J 5 bases short, with 16 bases between. Germline assignment: CDR1 SGHVS and CDR2 FQNEAQ.